The entry below describes one T cell receptor (beta chain). Its antigen is not known. These data come from a study of cytomegalovirus exposure and HLA in healthy donors. In the study overall: An earlier analysis identified 110 million or so unique TCR beta sequences in approximately 190 million T cells. Whole-study results and caveats: The study designated 150 to 200 TCR beta chains cytomegalovirus-associated.

The study ran its PCR with 60 Vbeta and 13 Jbeta primers. Method: immunoSEQ multiplex PCR; TCRdb's copy keeps in-frame clones and lacks some. Of 85,000 to 130,000 clones in the sample, roughly 75% were seen once. Trimming took off 0 bases at V and 3 bases at J, with 13 bases between the two ends. The germline V gene has CDR1 SGHRS and CDR2 YFSETQ. The CDR3 is made up of 15 amino acids. Donors were nominally healthy when sampled, though unrecorded immune exposures were likely. The V and J genes are TRBV5-1 and TRBJ2-7; possible D gene TRBD2, 5 bases. The sample taken for sequencing was PBMCs. This receptor was obtained from a male donor in good health and CMV-seropositive. For the CDR3, the DNA is TGCGCCAGCAGCTTGGCTGGCCAGGAGGACTACGAGCAGTACTTC. Amino acid sequence: CASSLAGQEDYEQYF.